This T cell receptor (beta chain) was obtained from a study of a mutant IDH1 vaccine in newly diagnosed glioma. The study, taken as a whole, reports: Pseudoprogression appears to have had no connection to changes in top peripheral T cell clonotypes.

In the case of this clone: What it recognizes is unknown.

Time point meaning: week 5, during vaccination. Each dose of the vaccine consisted of 300 ug of mutant IDH1 20-mer peptide, with topical imiquimod. Data came from immunoSEQ multiplex PCR; TCRdb stores just in-frame clones and leaves some out. The data hold tens of thousands of clones, with 75% to 85% observed a single time. Here the sequenced sample was PBMCs, taken from a glioma patient whose treatment included an IDH1 peptide vaccine. The clonotype comes from a man aged 40-49 years with glioma.

The CDR3 coding sequence is TGCAGCGTTCGTAAAAAGGGGGGGGCCCAAGAGACCCAGTACTTC. Translation: CSVRKKGGAQETQYF. This chain uses TRBV29-1 with TRBJ2-5, with a possible D match to TRBD2 (7 bases). Trimming left V 5 bases short and J 1 base short, with 17 bases between. The CDR3 is 15 residues long. Germline CDR1 SQVTM, CDR2 ANQGSEA. Combining the CDR3 with reference TRBV29-1 and TRBJ2-5 gives the whole variable domain SAVISQKPSRDICQRGTSLTIQCQVDSQVTMMFWYRQQPGQSLTLIATANQGSEATYESGFVIDKFPISRPNLTFSTLTVSNMSPEDSSIYLCSVRKKGGAQETQYFGPGTRLLVL.